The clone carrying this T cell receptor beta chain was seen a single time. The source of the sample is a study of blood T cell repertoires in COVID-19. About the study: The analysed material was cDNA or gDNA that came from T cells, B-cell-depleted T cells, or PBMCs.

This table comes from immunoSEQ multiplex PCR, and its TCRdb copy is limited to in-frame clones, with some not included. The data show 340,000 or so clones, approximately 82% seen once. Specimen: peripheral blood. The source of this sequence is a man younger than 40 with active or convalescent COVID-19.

This CDR3 reads CATSDLAYGTGQETQYF. CDR3 nucleotide sequence: TGTGCCACCAGTGATTTAGCTTACGGGACAGGCCAAGAGACCCAGTACTTC. The chain combines TRBV24-1 with TRBJ2-5; 8 bases are shared with TRBD1. This CDR3 contains 17 residues. CDR1 and CDR2 (germline): KGHDR, SFDVKD. Trimming took 1 base from V and 1 from J; bases not matched to a gene: 7.